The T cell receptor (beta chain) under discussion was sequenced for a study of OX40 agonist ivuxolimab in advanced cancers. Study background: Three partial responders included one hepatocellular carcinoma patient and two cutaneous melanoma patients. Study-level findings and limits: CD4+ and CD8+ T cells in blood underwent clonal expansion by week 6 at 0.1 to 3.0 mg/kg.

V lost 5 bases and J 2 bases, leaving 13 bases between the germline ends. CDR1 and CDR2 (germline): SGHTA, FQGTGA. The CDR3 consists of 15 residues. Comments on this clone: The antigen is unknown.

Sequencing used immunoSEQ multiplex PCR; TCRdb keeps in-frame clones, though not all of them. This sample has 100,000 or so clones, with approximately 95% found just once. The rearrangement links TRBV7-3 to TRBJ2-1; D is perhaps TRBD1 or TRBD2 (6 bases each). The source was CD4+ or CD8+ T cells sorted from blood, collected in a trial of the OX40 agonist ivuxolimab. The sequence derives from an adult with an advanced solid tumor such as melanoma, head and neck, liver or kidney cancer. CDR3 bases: TGTGCCAGCAGCACCGACGGGGGCGCCTACAATGAGCAGTTCTTC. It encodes CASSTDGGAYNEQFF.